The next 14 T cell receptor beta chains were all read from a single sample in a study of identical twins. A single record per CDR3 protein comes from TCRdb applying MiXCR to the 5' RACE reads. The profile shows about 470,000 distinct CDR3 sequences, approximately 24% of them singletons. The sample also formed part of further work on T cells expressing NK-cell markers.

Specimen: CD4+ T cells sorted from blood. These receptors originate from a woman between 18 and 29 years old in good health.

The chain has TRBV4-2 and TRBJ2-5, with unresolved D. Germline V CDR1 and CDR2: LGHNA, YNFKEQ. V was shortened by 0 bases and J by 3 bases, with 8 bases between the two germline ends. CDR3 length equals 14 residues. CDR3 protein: CASSQDGLKETQYF. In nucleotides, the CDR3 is TGTGCCAGCAGCCAAGATGGGCTAAAAGAGACCCAGTACTTC.

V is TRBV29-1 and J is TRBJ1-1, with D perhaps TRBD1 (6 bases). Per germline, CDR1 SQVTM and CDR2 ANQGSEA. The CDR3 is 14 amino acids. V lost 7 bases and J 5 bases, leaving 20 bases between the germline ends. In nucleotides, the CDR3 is TGCAGCGCCTCGTGGAGACAGGAAGGGACTGAAGCTTTCTTT. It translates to CSASWRQEGTEAFF. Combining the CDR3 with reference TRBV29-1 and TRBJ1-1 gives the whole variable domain SAVISQKPSRDICQRGTSLTIQCQVDSQVTMMFWYRQQPGQSLTLIATANQGSEATYESGFVIDKFPISRPNLTFSTLTVSNMSPEDSSIYLCSASWRQEGTEAFFGQGTRLTVV.

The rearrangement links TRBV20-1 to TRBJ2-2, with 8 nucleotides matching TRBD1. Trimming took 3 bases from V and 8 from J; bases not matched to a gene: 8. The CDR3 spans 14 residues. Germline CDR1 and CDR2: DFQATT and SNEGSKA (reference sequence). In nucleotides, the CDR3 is TGCAGTGCTAGCTGGACAGGGCGGGCAGGGGAGCTGTTTTTT. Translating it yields CSASWTGRAGELFF.

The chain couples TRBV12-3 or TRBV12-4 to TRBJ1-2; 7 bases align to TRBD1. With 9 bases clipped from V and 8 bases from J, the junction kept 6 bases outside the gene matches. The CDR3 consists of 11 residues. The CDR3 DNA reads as TGTGCCAGTCGACAGGGAGTGGGCTACACCTTC. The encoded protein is CASRQGVGYTF.

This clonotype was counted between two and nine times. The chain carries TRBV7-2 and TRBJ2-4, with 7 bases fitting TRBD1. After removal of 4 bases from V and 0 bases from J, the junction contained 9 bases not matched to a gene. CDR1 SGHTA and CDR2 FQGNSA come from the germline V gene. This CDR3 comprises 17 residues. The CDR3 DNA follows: TGTGCCAGCAGCTCAAGGACAGGAGGAAGAGCCAAAAACATTCAGTACTTC. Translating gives CASSSRTGGRAKNIQYF.

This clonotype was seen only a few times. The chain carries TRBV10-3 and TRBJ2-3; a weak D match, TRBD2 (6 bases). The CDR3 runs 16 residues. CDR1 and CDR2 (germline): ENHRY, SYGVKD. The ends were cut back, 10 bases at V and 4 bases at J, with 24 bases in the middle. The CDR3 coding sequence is TGTGCCACCTGTCCTCTGACGGGGGTCGTATCAGATACGCAGTATTTT. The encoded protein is CATCPLTGVVSDTQYF.

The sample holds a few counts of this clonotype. The DNA of the CDR3 is TGCGCCAGCAGCTTGGCGGGACAGGGAGACACAGATACGCAGTATTTT. Translation: CASSLAGQGDTDTQYF. The chain employs TRBV5-1 and TRBJ2-3; 9 nucleotides match TRBD1. The CDR3 runs 16 residues. CDR1 and CDR2 (germline): SGHRS, YFSETQ. The J segment lost 2 bases and the V segment lost 0 bases, leaving 4 bases of the junction unmatched. The full variable domain, completed using reference TRBV5-1 and TRBJ2-3, is KAGVTQTPRYLIKTRGQQVTLSCSPISGHRSVSWYQQTPGQGLQFLFEYFSETQRNKGNFPGRFSGRQFSNSRSEMNVSTLELGDSALYLCASSLAGQGDTDTQYFGPGTRLTVL.

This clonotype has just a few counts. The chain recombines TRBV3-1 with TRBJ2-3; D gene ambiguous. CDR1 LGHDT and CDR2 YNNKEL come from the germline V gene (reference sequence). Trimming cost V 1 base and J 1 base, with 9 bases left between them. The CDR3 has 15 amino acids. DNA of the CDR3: TGTGCCAGCAGCCAAGGGATCTTACGCACAGATACGCAGTATTTT. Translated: CASSQGILRTDTQYF.

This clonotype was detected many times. The CDR3 here is CASSPANTQYF. DNA of the CDR3: TGTGCCAGCAGCCCCGCGAATACGCAGTATTTT. The V and J genes are TRBV7-2 and TRBJ2-3; unclear D gene. The germline CDR1 and CDR2 sequences are SGHTA and FQGNSA. The CDR3 sequence is 11 residues long. The germline V and J ends were trimmed by 5 bases and 7 bases, with 7 bases remaining between them. The full variable domain, with the rest looked up from reference TRBV7-2 and TRBJ2-3, is GAGVSQSPSNKVTEKGKDVELRCDPISGHTALYWYRQSLGQGLEFLIYFQGNSAPDKSGLPSDRFSAERTGGSVSTLTIQRTQQEDSAVYLCASSPANTQYFGPGTRLTVL.

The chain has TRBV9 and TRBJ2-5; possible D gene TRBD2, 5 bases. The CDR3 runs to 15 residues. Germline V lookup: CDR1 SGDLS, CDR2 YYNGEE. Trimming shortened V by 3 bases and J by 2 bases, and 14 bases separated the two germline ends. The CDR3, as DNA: TGTGCCAGCAGCGCGAGGGATCTAGGGCAAGAGACCCAGTACTTC. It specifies CASSARDLGQETQYF.

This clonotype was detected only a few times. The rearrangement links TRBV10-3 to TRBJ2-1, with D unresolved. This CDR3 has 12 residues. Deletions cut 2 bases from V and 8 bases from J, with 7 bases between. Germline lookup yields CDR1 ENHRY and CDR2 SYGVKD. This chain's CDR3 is CAISEGRHEQFF. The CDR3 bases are TGTGCCATCAGTGAGGGGCGGCATGAGCAGTTCTTC.

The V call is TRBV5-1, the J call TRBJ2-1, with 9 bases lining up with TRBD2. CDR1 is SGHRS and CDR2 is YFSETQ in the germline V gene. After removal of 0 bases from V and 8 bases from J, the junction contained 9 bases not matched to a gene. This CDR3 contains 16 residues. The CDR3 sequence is CASSLAVRAGGHEQFF. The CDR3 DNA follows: TGCGCCAGCAGCTTGGCAGTCAGGGCGGGAGGGCATGAGCAGTTCTTC.

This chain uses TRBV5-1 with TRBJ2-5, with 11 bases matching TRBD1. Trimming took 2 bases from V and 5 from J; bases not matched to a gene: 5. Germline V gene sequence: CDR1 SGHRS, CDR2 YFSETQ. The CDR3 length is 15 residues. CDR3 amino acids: CASSLGQGARETQYF. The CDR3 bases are TGCGCCAGCAGCTTAGGACAGGGGGCGCGTGAGACCCAGTACTTC. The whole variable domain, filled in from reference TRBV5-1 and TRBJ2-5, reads KAGVTQTPRYLIKTRGQQVTLSCSPISGHRSVSWYQQTPGQGLQFLFEYFSETQRNKGNFPGRFSGRQFSNSRSEMNVSTLELGDSALYLCASSLGQGARETQYFGPGTRLLVL.

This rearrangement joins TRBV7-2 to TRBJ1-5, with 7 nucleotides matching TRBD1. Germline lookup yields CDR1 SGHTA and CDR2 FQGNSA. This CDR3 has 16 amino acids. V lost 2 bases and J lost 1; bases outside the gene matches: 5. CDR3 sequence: CASSLYGTVSNQPQHF. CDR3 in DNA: TGTGCCAGCAGCTTATACGGGACAGTAAGCAATCAGCCCCAGCATTTT.